The 12 T cell receptor beta chains in this list originate from one sample, sequenced in a study of blood T cell repertoires in COVID-19. Clones were sequenced by immunoSEQ multiplex PCR, and TCRdb holds only the in-frame ones, with some missing. Altogether 90,000 or so clones are present, around 67% being singletons, with the ten largest covering about 22%. The sequenced sample was peripheral blood. Receptors originate from a woman between 55 and 75 years old in a cohort sampled during active or convalescent COVID-19.

The chain joins TRBV4-2 to TRBJ1-1; D uncertain. With 6 bases removed from V and 1 base from J, the gap between germline ends came to 12 bases. CDR1 is LGHNA and CDR2 is YNFKEQ in the germline V gene. The CDR3 length is 14 residues. In DNA form, the CDR3 reads TGTGCCAGCAGGAGAGGAGGATCGAACACTGAAGCTTTCTTT. Translating it yields CASRRGGSNTEAFF.

This clone was observed a handful of times. The chain recombines TRBV3-1 (or the pseudogene TRBV3-2) with TRBJ2-3; perhaps TRBD2 as D (5 bases). V was pared by 4 bases and J by 2 bases, with 19 bases between. Per germline, CDR1 LGHDT and CDR2 YNNKEL (reference sequence). The CDR3 has 17 residues. CDR3 in amino acids: CASSPVDHGGPTDTQYF. The CDR3 region has the DNA TGTGCCAGCAGCCCAGTTGACCATGGAGGTCCCACAGATACGCAGTATTTT.

The chain recombines TRBV5-1 with TRBJ2-3; D remains unclear. CDR3 length equals 15 residues. CDR1 SGHRS and CDR2 YFSETQ come from the germline V gene. Trimming shortened V by 2 bases and J by 2 bases, and 12 bases separated the two germline ends. The CDR3 nucleotides are TGCGCCAGCAGCTTCAGACACGGCTACACAGATACGCAGTATTTT. This gives the protein CASSFRHGYTDTQYF. Full variable domain (remainder filled in from reference TRBV5-1 and TRBJ2-3): KAGVTQTPRYLIKTRGQQVTLSCSPISGHRSVSWYQQTPGQGLQFLFEYFSETQRNKGNFPGRFSGRQFSNSRSEMNVSTLELGDSALYLCASSFRHGYTDTQYFGPGTRLTVL.

The gene calls are TRBV7-6 and TRBJ1-3; TRBD1 might be the D (5 bases). The CDR3 length is 13 residues. Germline assignment: CDR1 SGHVS and CDR2 FNYEAQ. V was trimmed by 5 bases and J by 4 bases, leaving 9 bases between them. CDR3 in amino acids: CASSLRQGNTIYF. CDR3 bases: TGTGCCAGCAGCCTCCGACAGGGAAACACCATATATTTT.

V is TRBV10-3 and J is TRBJ1-3; 9 bases match TRBD1. Germline lookup yields CDR1 ENHRY and CDR2 SYGVKD. The CDR3 is made up of 15 amino acids. V was pared by 3 bases and J by 4 bases, with 4 bases of the junction left unmatched. CDR3 sequence (DNA): TGTGCCATCAGTGACGGGACAGGGATAGGAAACACCATATATTTT. Translating it yields CAISDGTGIGNTIYF.

This clone has only a few counts. The V gene is TRBV19, the J gene TRBJ1-4; the D gene is possibly TRBD1 (5 bases). V was clipped by 5 bases and J by 7 bases, with 17 bases between them. The germline CDR1 and CDR2 sequences are LNHDA and SQIVND (reference sequence). This CDR3 is 15 amino acids long. Written as DNA, the CDR3 is TGTGCCAGTAGTTTAGGAGGCTCCGGGGGTGAAAAACTGTTTTTT. This encodes CASSLGGSGGEKLFF.

The sample holds one count of this clone. V gene TRBV13 combines with J gene TRBJ1-1; D may be TRBD1 (6 bases). CDR3 length equals 15 residues. The V end was cut by 5 bases, the J end by 1 base, with 14 bases between. Looked up from germline, CDR1 is PRHDT and CDR2 is FYEKMQ (reference sequence). In DNA form, the CDR3 reads TGTGCCAGCAGCCTCGAGGGACATTCGAACACTGAAGCTTTCTTT. This gives the protein CASSLEGHSNTEAFF.

This clone has a handful of counts. The chain carries TRBV6-2 or TRBV6-3 and TRBJ2-5; TRBD2 matches at 8 bases. The V gene's germline CDR1 is MNHEY and CDR2 SVGEGT. The V gene end was trimmed by 1 base and the J gene end by 2 bases; junction bases not matched to a gene: 9. CDR3 length: 17 residues. The DNA for the CDR3 is TGTGCCAGCAGTTACTTCATCCCCGCGGGGGGACAAGAGACCCAGTACTTC. Residues: CASSYFIPAGGQETQYF.

The chain carries TRBV5-1 and TRBJ1-1, with D unresolved. This CDR3 is built from 15 residues. Trimming removed 2 bases at V and 1 base at J, with 12 bases between. Germline CDR1 SGHRS, CDR2 YFSETQ. The CDR3 DNA reads as TGCGCCAGCAGCTTTCATAGGAGCGGGAACACTGAAGCTTTCTTT. Translation gives CASSFHRSGNTEAFF. Filled out from reference TRBV5-1 and TRBJ1-1, the complete variable domain reads KAGVTQTPRYLIKTRGQQVTLSCSPISGHRSVSWYQQTPGQGLQFLFEYFSETQRNKGNFPGRFSGRQFSNSRSEMNVSTLELGDSALYLCASSFHRSGNTEAFFGQGTRLTVV.

The sample holds one count of this clone. The CDR3 region has the DNA TGTGCCAGCCACAACAGGGGGCGGTCGATTTACGAGCAGTACTTC. It translates to CASHNRGRSIYEQYF. V and J are TRBV28 and TRBJ2-7; 9 bases are a match to TRBD1. Per germline, CDR1 MDHEN and CDR2 SYDVKM. The CDR3 contains 15 residues. Trimming took 8 bases from V and 4 from J; bases not matched to a gene: 12.

This chain connects TRBV4-1 to TRBJ1-4; no firm D call. The V gene lost 0 bases and the J gene lost 8 bases, with 7 bases spanning the gap. The CDR3 runs 13 residues. CDR1 MGHRA and CDR2 YSYEKL come from the germline V gene. This CDR3 is CASSQELREKLFF. The CDR3, as DNA: TGCGCCAGCAGCCAAGAACTTCGGGAAAAACTGTTTTTT.

Notes on this clone: Its ends do not fully match the called genes, so a read error is possible. This sequence joins TRBV11-2 and TRBJ1-6, with a tentative D call TRBD1 (5 bases). The CDR3 is made up of 12 amino acids. Germline CDR1 reads SGHAT; CDR2 reads FQNNGV. This chain's CDR3 is CASSIRESPLHF. CDR3 nucleotide sequence: TGTGCCAGCAGCATCAGGGAATCACCTCTCCACTTT.